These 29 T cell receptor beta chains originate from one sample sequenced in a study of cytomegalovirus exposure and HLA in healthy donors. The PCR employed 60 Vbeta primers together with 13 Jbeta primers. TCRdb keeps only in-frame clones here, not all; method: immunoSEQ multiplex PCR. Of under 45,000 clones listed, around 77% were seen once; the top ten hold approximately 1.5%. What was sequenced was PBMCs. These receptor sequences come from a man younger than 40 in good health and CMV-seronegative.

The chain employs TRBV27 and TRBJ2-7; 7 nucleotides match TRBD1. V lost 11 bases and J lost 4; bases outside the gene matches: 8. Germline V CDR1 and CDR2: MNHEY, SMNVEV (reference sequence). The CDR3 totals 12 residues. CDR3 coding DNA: TGTGCCTCCAGGGGGAGTGGGTACGAGCAGTACTTC. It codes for CASRGSGYEQYF.

In DNA, the CDR3 is TGTGCCAGCAGCTCAAGACAGGGGGGGACCGGGGAGCTGTTTTTT. It translates to CASSSRQGGTGELFF. V gene TRBV7-2 combines with J gene TRBJ2-2; TRBD1 matches 9 bases. CDR3 length: 15 residues. Unmatched junction bases numbered 5, after V lost 4 bases and J lost 5 bases. Per the germline V gene, CDR1 is SGHTA and CDR2 is FQGNSA.

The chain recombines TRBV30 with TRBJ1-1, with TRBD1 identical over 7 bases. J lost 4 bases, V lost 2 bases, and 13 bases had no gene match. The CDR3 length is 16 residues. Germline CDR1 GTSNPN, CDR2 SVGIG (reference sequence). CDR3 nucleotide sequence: TGTGCCTGGAGTCAACAGGGGATACGGAGGAGCACTGAAGCTTTCTTT. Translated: CAWSQQGIRRSTEAFF.

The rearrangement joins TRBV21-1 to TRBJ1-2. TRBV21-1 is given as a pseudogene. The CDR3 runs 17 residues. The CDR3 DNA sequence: TGTGCCAGCAGCAAAGGGCCGCGGTGGTCAGTTAACTATGGCTACACCTTC. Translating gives CASSKGPRWSVNYGYTF.

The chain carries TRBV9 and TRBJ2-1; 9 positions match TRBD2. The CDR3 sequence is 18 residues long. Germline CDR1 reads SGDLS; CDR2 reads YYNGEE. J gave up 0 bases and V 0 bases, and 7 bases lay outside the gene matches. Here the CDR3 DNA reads TGTGCCAGCAGCGTAGGGGTTAGCGGGAGCAGCTCCTACAATGAGCAGTTCTTC. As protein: CASSVGVSGSSSYNEQFF.

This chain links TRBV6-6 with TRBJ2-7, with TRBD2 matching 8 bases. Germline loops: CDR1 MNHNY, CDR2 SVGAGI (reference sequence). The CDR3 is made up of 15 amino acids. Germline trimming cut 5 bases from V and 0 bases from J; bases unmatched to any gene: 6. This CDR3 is CASSQDREGSYEQYF. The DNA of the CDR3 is TGTGCCAGCAGTCAAGACCGGGAGGGCTCCTACGAGCAGTACTTC.

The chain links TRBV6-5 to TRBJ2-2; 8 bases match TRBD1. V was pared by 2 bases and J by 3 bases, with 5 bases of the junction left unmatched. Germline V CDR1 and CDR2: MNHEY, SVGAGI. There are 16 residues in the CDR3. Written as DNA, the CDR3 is TGTGCCAGCAGTTACCTTACGACAGGGGACACCGGGGAGCTGTTTTTT. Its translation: CASSYLTTGDTGELFF.

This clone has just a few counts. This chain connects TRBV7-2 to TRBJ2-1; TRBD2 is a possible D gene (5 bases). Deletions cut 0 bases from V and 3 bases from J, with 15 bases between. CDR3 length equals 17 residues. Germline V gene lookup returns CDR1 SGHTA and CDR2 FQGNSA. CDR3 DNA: TGTGCCAGCAGCTTAGCCCGACTCGGAGGACTCTACAATGAGCAGTTCTTC. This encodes CASSLARLGGLYNEQFF.

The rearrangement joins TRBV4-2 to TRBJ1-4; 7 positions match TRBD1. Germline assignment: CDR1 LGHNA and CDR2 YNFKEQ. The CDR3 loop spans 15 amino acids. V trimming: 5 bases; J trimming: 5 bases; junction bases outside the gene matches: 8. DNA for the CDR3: TGTGCCAGCAGCAGACAGACAGGGTCGAATGAAAAACTGTTTTTT. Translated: CASSRQTGSNEKLFF.

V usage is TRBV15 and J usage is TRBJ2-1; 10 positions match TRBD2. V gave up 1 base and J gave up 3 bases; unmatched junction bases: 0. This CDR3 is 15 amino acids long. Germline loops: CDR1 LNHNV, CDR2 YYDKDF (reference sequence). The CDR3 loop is CATSRASGSYNEQFF. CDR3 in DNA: TGTGCCACCAGCAGAGCTAGCGGGAGCTACAATGAGCAGTTCTTC.

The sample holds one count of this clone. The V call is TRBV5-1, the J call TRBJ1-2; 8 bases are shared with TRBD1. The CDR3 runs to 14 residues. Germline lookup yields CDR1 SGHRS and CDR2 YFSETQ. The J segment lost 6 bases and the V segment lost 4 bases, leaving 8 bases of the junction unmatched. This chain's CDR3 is CASSQTGVGNGYTF. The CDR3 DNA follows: TGCGCCAGCAGCCAGACAGGGGTAGGGAATGGCTACACCTTC.

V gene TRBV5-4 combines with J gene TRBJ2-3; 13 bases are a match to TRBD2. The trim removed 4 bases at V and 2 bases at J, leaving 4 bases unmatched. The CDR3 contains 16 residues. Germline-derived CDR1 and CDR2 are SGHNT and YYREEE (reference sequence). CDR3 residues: CASSLGLAGVTDTQYF. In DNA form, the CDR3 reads TGTGCCAGCAGCCTCGGACTAGCGGGGGTCACAGATACGCAGTATTTT.

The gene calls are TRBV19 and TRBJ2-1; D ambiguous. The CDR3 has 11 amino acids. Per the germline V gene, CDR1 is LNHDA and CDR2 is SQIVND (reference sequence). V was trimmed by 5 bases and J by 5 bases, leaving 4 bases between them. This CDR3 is CASSPDNEQFF. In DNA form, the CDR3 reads TGTGCCAGTAGTCCCGACAATGAGCAGTTCTTC.

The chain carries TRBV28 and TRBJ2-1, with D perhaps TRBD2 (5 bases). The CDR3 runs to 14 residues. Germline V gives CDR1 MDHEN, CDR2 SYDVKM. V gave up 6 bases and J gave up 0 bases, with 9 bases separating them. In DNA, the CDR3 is TGTGCCAGCAGGAAGGCGGGCTCCTACAATGAGCAGTTCTTC. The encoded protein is CASRKAGSYNEQFF.

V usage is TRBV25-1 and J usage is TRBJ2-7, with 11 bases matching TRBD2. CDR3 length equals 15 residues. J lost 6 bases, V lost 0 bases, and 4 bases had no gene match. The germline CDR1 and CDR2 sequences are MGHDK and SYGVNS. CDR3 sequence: CASSEYILAGGEQYF. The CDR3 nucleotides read TGTGCCAGCAGTGAATATATCCTAGCGGGAGGCGAGCAGTACTTC.

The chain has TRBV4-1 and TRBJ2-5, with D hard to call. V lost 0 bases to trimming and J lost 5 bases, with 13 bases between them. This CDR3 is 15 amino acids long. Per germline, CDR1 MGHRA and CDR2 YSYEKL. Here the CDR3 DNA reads TGCGCCAGCAGCCAAGATCCCACTACCGGGGAGACCCAGTACTTC. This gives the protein CASSQDPTTGETQYF.

CDR3 in amino acids: CASSRKDRQSTDTQYF. The CDR3 bases are TGTGCCAGCAGCCGAAAGGACAGACAAAGCACAGATACGCAGTATTTT. The V call is TRBV14, the J call TRBJ2-3, with D perhaps matching TRBD1 (6 bases). V was trimmed by 4 bases and J by 0 bases, leaving 14 bases between them. The CDR3 has 16 amino acids. Germline loops: CDR1 SGHDN, CDR2 FVKESK.

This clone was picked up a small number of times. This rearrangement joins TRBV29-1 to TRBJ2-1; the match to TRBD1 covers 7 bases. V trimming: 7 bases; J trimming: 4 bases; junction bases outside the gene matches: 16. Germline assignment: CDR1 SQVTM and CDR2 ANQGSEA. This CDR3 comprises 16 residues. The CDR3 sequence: CSALSGTGTEYNEQFF. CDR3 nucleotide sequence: TGCAGCGCGTTGAGTGGAACGGGGACAGAATACAATGAGCAGTTCTTC.

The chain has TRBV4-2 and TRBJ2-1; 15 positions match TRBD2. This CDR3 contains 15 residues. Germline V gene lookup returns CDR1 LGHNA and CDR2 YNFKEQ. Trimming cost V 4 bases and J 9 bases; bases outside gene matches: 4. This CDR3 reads CASSRRTSGRGEQFF. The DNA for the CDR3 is TGTGCCAGCAGCCGGCGGACTAGCGGGAGGGGTGAGCAGTTCTTC.

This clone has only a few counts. CDR3 sequence: CASSLGAASTQETQYF. CDR3 DNA: TGTGCCAGCAGCTTAGGGGCTGCCAGCACACAAGAGACCCAGTACTTC. This rearrangement joins TRBV5-6 to TRBJ2-5, with D possibly matching TRBD1 (5 bases). The germline CDR1 and CDR2 sequences are SGHDT and YYEEEE. This CDR3 spans 16 amino acids. The germline V and J ends were trimmed by 2 bases and 2 bases, with 16 bases remaining between them.

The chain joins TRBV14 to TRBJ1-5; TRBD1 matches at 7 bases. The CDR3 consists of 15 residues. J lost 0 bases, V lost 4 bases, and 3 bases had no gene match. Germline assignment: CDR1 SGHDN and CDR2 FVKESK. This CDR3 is CASSPGTASNQPQHF. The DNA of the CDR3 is TGTGCCAGCAGCCCCGGGACAGCTAGCAATCAGCCCCAGCATTTT. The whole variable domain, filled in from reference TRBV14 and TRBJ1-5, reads EAGVTQFPSHSVIEKGQTVTLRCDPISGHDNLYWYRRVMGKEIKFLLHFVKESKQDESGMPNNRFLAERTGGTYSTLKVQPAELEDSGVYFCASSPGTASNQPQHFGDGTRLSIL.

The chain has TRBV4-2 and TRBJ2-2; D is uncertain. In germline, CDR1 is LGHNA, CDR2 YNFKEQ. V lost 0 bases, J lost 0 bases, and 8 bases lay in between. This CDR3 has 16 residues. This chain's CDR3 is CASSQEVAANTGELFF. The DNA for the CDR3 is TGTGCCAGCAGCCAAGAGGTAGCCGCGAACACCGGGGAGCTGTTTTTT.

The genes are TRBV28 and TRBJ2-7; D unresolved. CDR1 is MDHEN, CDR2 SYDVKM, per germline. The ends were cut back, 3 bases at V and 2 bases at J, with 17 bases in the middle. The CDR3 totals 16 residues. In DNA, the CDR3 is TGTGCCAGCAGTTTGAAAGTGCAGTCCCTTCCCTACGAGCAGTACTTC. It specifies CASSLKVQSLPYEQYF.

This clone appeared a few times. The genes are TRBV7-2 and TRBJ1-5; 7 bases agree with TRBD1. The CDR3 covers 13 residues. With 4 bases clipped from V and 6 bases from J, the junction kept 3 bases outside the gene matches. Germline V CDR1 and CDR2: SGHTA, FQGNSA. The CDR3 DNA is TGTGCCAGCAGCTGGAGACAGGGTCAGCCCCAGCATTTT. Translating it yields CASSWRQGQPQHF. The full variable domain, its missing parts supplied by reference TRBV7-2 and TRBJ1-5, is GAGVSQSPSNKVTEKGKDVELRCDPISGHTALYWYRQSLGQGLEFLIYFQGNSAPDKSGLPSDRFSAERTGGSVSTLTIQRTQQEDSAVYLCASSWRQGQPQHFGDGTRLSIL.

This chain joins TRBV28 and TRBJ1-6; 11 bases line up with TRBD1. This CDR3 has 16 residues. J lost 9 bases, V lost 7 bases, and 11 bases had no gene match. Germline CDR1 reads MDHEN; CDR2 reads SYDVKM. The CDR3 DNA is TGTGCCAGCATGACAGGACAGGGGGCTTTGGGTTCACCCCTCCACTTT. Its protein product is CASMTGQGALGSPLHF.

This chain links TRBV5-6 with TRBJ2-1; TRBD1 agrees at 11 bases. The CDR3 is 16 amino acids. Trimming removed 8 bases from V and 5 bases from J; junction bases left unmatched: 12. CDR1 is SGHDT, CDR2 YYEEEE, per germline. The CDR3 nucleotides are TGTGCCAGTAGCGAGGACAGGGGGCGGACCCACAATGAGCAGTTCTTC. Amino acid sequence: CASSEDRGRTHNEQFF. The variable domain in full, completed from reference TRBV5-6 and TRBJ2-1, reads DAGVTQSPTHLIKTRGQQVTLRCSPKSGHDTVSWYQQALGQGPQFIFQYYEEEERQRGNFPDRFSGHQFPNYSSELNVNALLLGDSALYLCASSEDRGRTHNEQFFGPGTRLTVL.

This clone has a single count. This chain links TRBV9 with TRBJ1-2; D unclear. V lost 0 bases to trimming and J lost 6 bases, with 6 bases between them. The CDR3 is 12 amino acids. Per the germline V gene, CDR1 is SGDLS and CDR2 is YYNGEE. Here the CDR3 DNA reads TGTGCCAGCAGCGTAGGAGGTGATGGCTACACCTTC. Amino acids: CASSVGGDGYTF.

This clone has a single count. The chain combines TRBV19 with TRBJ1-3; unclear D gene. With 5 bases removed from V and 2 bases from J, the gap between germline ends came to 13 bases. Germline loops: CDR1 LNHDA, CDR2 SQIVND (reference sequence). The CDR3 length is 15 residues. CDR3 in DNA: TGTGCCAGTAGTCCCGGTTTATCCCCTGGAAACACCATATATTTT. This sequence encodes CASSPGLSPGNTIYF.

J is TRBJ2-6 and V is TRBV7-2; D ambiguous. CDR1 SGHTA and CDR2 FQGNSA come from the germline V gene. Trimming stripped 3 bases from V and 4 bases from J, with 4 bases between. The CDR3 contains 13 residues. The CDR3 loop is CASSFYGANVLTF. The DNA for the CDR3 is TGTGCCAGCAGCTTCTACGGGGCCAACGTCCTGACTTTC.